This T cell receptor beta chain comes out of a study of blood T cell repertoires in COVID-19. On the study more broadly: The United States, Italy and Spain supplied acute and convalescent COVID-19 samples. PBMCs, B-cell-depleted T cells, or T cells provided the cDNA or gDNA that made up the material.

Authors' analysis steps: The authors estimated nucleated cell counts from reference gene primer amplification. Libraries were prepared by immunoSEQ multiplex PCR; TCRdb keeps only in-frame clonotypes and omits some of them. V, J and clone size are taken as reported in that table, and D and trimming were inferred from the DNA itself. The table lists over 250,000 clones, approximately 90% of them singletons. The V gene's germline CDR1 is LNHDA and CDR2 SQIVND (reference sequence). V shed 5 bases, J shed 1 base, and the junction held 6 bases outside the gene matches. This CDR3 has 15 residues. Sequenced material: peripheral blood. The receptor was derived from a woman between 40 and 50 years old who had recovered from COVID-19. The chain uses TRBV19 and TRBJ1-1; 8 nucleotides align to TRBD1. The CDR3 nucleotides read TGTGCCAGTAGTCCCCCAGGGGGCCGGAACACTGAAGCTTTCTTT. Protein: CASSPPGGRNTEAFF. The whole variable domain, remainder taken from reference TRBV19 and TRBJ1-1, is DGGITQSPKYLFRKEGQNVTLSCEQNLNHDAMYWYRQDPGQGLRLIYYSQIVNDFQKGDIAEGYSVSREKKESFPLTVTSAQKNPTAFYLCASSPPGGRNTEAFFGQGTRLTVV.